The 31 T cell receptor beta chains below all came from one sample that was sequenced in a study of T cell responses to AZD1222 COVID-19 vaccine. Sequencing was performed with immunoSEQ multiplex PCR; in TCRdb, only in-frame clones are kept and a portion is missing. The sample shows about 100,000 clones, about 88% of them seen only once. Sequenced material: peripheral blood, taken on day 0 of AZD1222 vaccination. All receptors derive from an adult in good health.

The rearrangement joins TRBV7-9 to TRBJ1-1, with 8 bases identical to TRBD1. V lost 4 bases, J lost 5 bases, and 12 bases stayed unmatched. Germline V lookup: CDR1 SEHNR, CDR2 FQNEAQ (reference sequence). The CDR3 covers 16 residues. The CDR3 loop is CASSSLGQGAGTEAFF. The CDR3 DNA reads TGTGCCAGCAGCTCCCTTGGACAGGGAGCAGGGACTGAAGCTTTCTTT.

The chain has TRBV19 and TRBJ2-7; the match to TRBD2 covers 8 bases. This CDR3 is 14 amino acids long. CDR1 is LNHDA, CDR2 SQIVND, per germline (reference sequence). V shed 5 bases, J shed 5 bases, and the junction held 8 bases outside the gene matches. Written as DNA, the CDR3 is TGTGCCAGTAGTTTAGCGGGGTGGGAGGACGAGCAGTACTTC. Translating it yields CASSLAGWEDEQYF.

The CDR3 DNA reads TGCAGTGCTAGTCCCTCGTTTGGGGGTTCGAGCACTGAAGCTTTCTTT. This encodes CSASPSFGGSSTEAFF. V gene TRBV20-1 combines with J gene TRBJ1-1, with D perhaps matching TRBD1 (5 bases). V was clipped by 3 bases and J by 4 bases, with 21 bases between them. CDR1 is DFQATT and CDR2 is SNEGSKA in the germline V gene (reference sequence). The CDR3 has 16 amino acids.

The rearrangement uses TRBV7-2 and TRBJ1-6; no clear D. Trimming shortened V by 5 bases and J by 10 bases, and 12 bases separated the two germline ends. This CDR3 has 13 residues. Germline CDR1 SGHTA, CDR2 FQGNSA. CDR3 sequence reads: CASSLQPQSPLHF. In nucleotides, the CDR3 is TGTGCCAGCAGCCTCCAGCCCCAATCACCCCTCCACTTT.

This chain links TRBV6-2 or TRBV6-3 with TRBJ1-2; D unclear. Germline CDR1 and CDR2: MNHEY and SVGEGT. This CDR3 has 16 residues. V lost 2 bases to trimming and J lost 4 bases, with 17 bases between them. The DNA for the CDR3 is TGTGCCAGCAGTTACCCCGACCTCCTCTCATTCTATGGCTACACCTTC. As protein: CASSYPDLLSFYGYTF.

The V gene is TRBV4-1, the J gene TRBJ2-1, with 10 bases lining up with TRBD1. J gave up 3 bases and V 4 bases, and 3 bases lay outside the gene matches. The germline CDR1 and CDR2 sequences are MGHRA and YSYEKL. The length of the CDR3 is 15 residues. The CDR3 is CASSRDRGDYNEQFF. The CDR3 DNA sequence: TGCGCCAGCAGCCGGGACAGGGGTGACTACAATGAGCAGTTCTTC.

CDR3 amino acids: CASKGTGVLEQYF. CDR3 nucleotide sequence: TGTGCCAGCAAAGGGACAGGGGTGCTCGAGCAGTACTTC. V is TRBV27 and J is TRBJ2-7, with TRBD1 matching over 10 bases. J gave up 6 bases and V 7 bases, and 6 bases lay outside the gene matches. This CDR3 is 13 amino acids long. The germline CDR1 and CDR2 sequences are MNHEY and SMNVEV (reference sequence).

The gene calls are TRBV28 and TRBJ1-6; no clear D. CDR3 length equals 13 residues. Trimming took off 4 bases at V and 6 bases at J, with 7 bases between the two ends. Germline V gene sequence: CDR1 MDHEN, CDR2 SYDVKM. The CDR3 DNA sequence: TGTGCCAGCAGTTCCAGAGTTAATTCACCCCTCCACTTT. As protein: CASSSRVNSPLHF.

In this sample, this clone turned up once. J is TRBJ2-1 and V is TRBV11-3; D not certain. The CDR3 length is 12 residues. Germline V gene sequence: CDR1 SGHNT, CDR2 YENEEA. The V and J ends lost 5 bases and 9 bases respectively, with 11 bases between them. CDR3 sequence (DNA): TGTGCCAGCAGCCGTAGGTGGGGTGAGCAGTTCTTC. This sequence encodes CASSRRWGEQFF.

This clone has only a few counts. The gene calls are TRBV7-2 and TRBJ1-5; D call uncertain. The V end lost 5 bases, the J end lost 2 bases, and 10 bases lay between the germline ends. Germline CDR1 is SGHTA and CDR2 is FQGNSA. The CDR3 spans 14 residues. The chain's CDR3 is CASSSRWGNQPQHF. The CDR3 nucleotides read TGTGCCAGCAGCAGCAGGTGGGGCAATCAGCCCCAGCATTTT.

The table lists this clone with a count of one. The chain has TRBV2 and TRBJ2-3; D unclear. V lost 4 bases to trimming and J lost 4 bases, with 9 bases between them. The CDR3 has 13 amino acids. Germline values: CDR1 SNHLY, CDR2 FYNNEI. The CDR3 coding sequence is TGTGCCAGCAGTGGACATGAGGCAGATACGCAGTATTTT. Residues: CASSGHEADTQYF.

The rearrangement uses TRBV10-2 and TRBJ1-4, with a tentative D call TRBD1 (6 bases). The CDR3 length is 14 residues. Trimming shortened V by 4 bases and J by 8 bases, and 14 bases separated the two germline ends. Per the germline V gene, CDR1 is WSHSY and CDR2 is SAAADI. The CDR3 loop is CASSGGPQGEKLFF. CDR3 bases: TGCGCCAGCAGTGGGGGCCCCCAGGGGGAAAAACTGTTTTTT.

The chain's CDR3 is CAIRTGVTGELFF. The DNA for the CDR3 is TGTGCCATCAGAACAGGGGTCACCGGGGAGCTGTTTTTT. The J gene is TRBJ2-2, the V gene TRBV10-3, with TRBD1 identical over 7 bases. The CDR3 covers 13 residues. J lost 4 bases, V lost 6 bases, and 2 bases had no gene match. CDR1 is ENHRY and CDR2 is SYGVKD in the germline V gene.

The rearrangement links TRBV27 to TRBJ2-7, with 10 bases aligning to TRBD1. The V segment lost 8 bases and the J segment 7 bases; nucleotides outside the gene matches: 8. The CDR3 extends over 13 amino acids. Germline CDR1 and CDR2: MNHEY and SMNVEV (reference sequence). CDR3 sequence: CASGKTGGGEQYF. In DNA form, the CDR3 reads TGTGCCAGCGGGAAGACAGGGGGCGGTGAGCAGTACTTC.

V and J are TRBV28 and TRBJ2-7; perhaps TRBD1 as D (6 bases). This CDR3 spans 16 amino acids. In germline, CDR1 is MDHEN, CDR2 SYDVKM. The V gene lost 5 bases and the J gene lost 4 bases, with 21 bases spanning the gap. In DNA, the CDR3 is TGTGCCAGCAGTCCCAGGGGCAGGGGTGGGCGTTACGAGCAGTACTTC. It yields the protein CASSPRGRGGRYEQYF.

Only one count was recorded for this clone. This sequence joins TRBV5-1 and TRBJ2-2; TRBD1 might be the D (6 bases). Germline CDR1 reads SGHRS; CDR2 reads YFSETQ. The ends were cut back, 3 bases at V and 5 bases at J, with 8 bases in the middle. CDR3 length equals 13 residues. CDR3 amino acids: CASSSQGTGELFF. In DNA, the CDR3 is TGCGCCAGCAGCTCACAGGGAACCGGGGAGCTGTTTTTT.

The chain recombines TRBV20-1 with TRBJ2-7; D is uncertain. In germline, CDR1 is DFQATT, CDR2 SNEGSKA (reference sequence). This CDR3 region has 10 residues. V lost 4 bases and J 5 bases, leaving 6 bases between the germline ends. The CDR3 DNA follows: TGCAGTGCTAATCACAACGAGCAGTACTTC. This gives the protein CSANHNEQYF.

The J gene is TRBJ1-2, the V gene TRBV27; 7 bases line up with TRBD1. Germline CDR1 is MNHEY and CDR2 is SMNVEV (reference sequence). The J segment lost 8 bases and the V segment lost 6 bases, leaving 12 bases of the junction unmatched. The CDR3 contains 14 residues. CDR3 region: CASRPGQSLRGYTF. The CDR3 region has the DNA TGTGCCAGCAGACCGGGACAGTCCCTTCGGGGCTACACCTTC.

V and J are TRBV7-2 and TRBJ1-1; the D is unclear. The CDR3 spans 15 residues. The V gene lost 0 bases and the J gene lost 0 bases, with 8 bases spanning the gap. CDR1 and CDR2 (germline): SGHTA, FQGNSA. CDR3 region: CASSLAPAMNTEAFF. CDR3 nucleotides: TGTGCCAGCAGCTTAGCACCAGCTATGAACACTGAAGCTTTCTTT.

This chain joins TRBV27 and TRBJ1-2; unclear D gene. This CDR3 comprises 15 residues. Germline V gene lookup returns CDR1 MNHEY and CDR2 SMNVEV (reference sequence). V was shortened by 5 bases and J by 4 bases, with 17 bases between the two germline ends. Here the CDR3 DNA reads TGTGCCAGCAGTCCCCGGACGGCTTTGGCCTATGGCTACACCTTC. The encoded protein is CASSPRTALAYGYTF.

The chain employs TRBV7-9 and TRBJ2-1, with D perhaps TRBD2 (6 bases). The CDR3 totals 17 residues. Germline assignment: CDR1 SEHNR and CDR2 FQNEAQ (reference sequence). The V end was cut by 1 base, the J end by 4 bases, with 17 bases between. CDR3: CASSLEIAVGAYNEQFF. The DNA for the CDR3 is TGTGCCAGCAGCTTAGAGATAGCGGTCGGGGCGTACAATGAGCAGTTCTTC.

This chain uses TRBV5-5 with TRBJ1-5; possible D gene TRBD1, 6 bases. The V end was cut by 1 base, the J end by 0 bases, with 14 bases between. The germline V gene has CDR1 SGHKS and CDR2 YYEKEE (reference sequence). The CDR3 is made up of 17 amino acids. Here the CDR3 reads CASSLKAGAGSNQPQHF. Here the CDR3 DNA reads TGTGCCAGCAGCTTGAAGGCAGGGGCTGGTAGCAATCAGCCCCAGCATTTT.

The rearrangement joins TRBV28 to TRBJ2-7; TRBD2 matches 7 bases. V was pared by 7 bases and J by 4 bases, with 4 bases of the junction left unmatched. The CDR3 contains 12 residues. From germline, CDR1 is MDHEN and CDR2 SYDVKM. CDR3 coding DNA: TGTGCCAGCACCGGACTAGTTTACGAGCAGTACTTC. Residues: CASTGLVYEQYF.

The chain links TRBV20-1 to TRBJ1-1, with D unresolved. Per germline, CDR1 DFQATT and CDR2 SNEGSKA (reference sequence). V was pared by 4 bases and J by 7 bases, with 10 bases between. The CDR3 is 11 residues long. CDR3 in amino acids: CSATQEIEAFF. CDR3 coding DNA: TGCAGTGCTACTCAGGAGATTGAAGCTTTCTTT.

This chain joins TRBV2 and TRBJ1-5, with TRBD1 as a possible D gene (6 bases). Germline values: CDR1 SNHLY, CDR2 FYNNEI. Trimming pared 5 bases from V and 6 bases from J, leaving 14 bases between. This CDR3 is 14 amino acids long. The CDR3: CASSNGGAGQPQHF. In DNA form, the CDR3 reads TGTGCCAGCAGTAACGGGGGGGCAGGTCAGCCCCAGCATTTT.

This clone was recorded once. This chain joins TRBV19 and TRBJ1-1; possibly TRBD1 for D (5 bases). Germline V CDR1 and CDR2: LNHDA, SQIVND (reference sequence). This CDR3 has 16 residues. The germline V and J ends were trimmed by 5 bases and 5 bases, with 21 bases remaining between them. The DNA of the CDR3 is TGTGCCAGTAGTTCCCTACAGGTGGTATCGGGGACTGAAGCTTTCTTT. It translates to CASSSLQVVSGTEAFF.

This rearrangement joins TRBV14 to TRBJ2-1; 8 bases agree with TRBD1. After removal of 0 bases from V and 2 bases from J, the junction contained 0 bases not matched to a gene. This CDR3 spans 15 amino acids. Germline V CDR1 and CDR2: SGHDN, FVKESK. The CDR3 DNA follows: TGTGCCAGCAGCCAAGACAGGGGGCCCTACAATGAGCAGTTCTTC. Translated: CASSQDRGPYNEQFF.

This chain joins TRBV30 and TRBJ1-4, with TRBD1 identical over 10 bases. The CDR3 spans 15 residues. The germline V gene encodes CDR1 GTSNPN and CDR2 SVGIG (reference sequence). V dropped 3 bases and J dropped 8; count of bases not matched to a gene: 9. The CDR3: CAWSAGTGAREKLFF. The CDR3 DNA reads TGTGCCTGGAGCGCCGGGACAGGGGCCCGAGAAAAACTGTTTTTT.

This chain connects TRBV7-9 to TRBJ1-2, with D unclear. The ends were cut back, 5 bases at V and 4 bases at J, with 23 bases in the middle. CDR1 is SEHNR, CDR2 FQNEAQ, per germline (reference sequence). CDR3 length: 17 amino acids. CDR3 nucleotides: TGTGCCAGCAGCCCTTATTCATCTCCCCGAGAAGGCTATGGCTACACCTTC. Translating it yields CASSPYSSPREGYGYTF.

CDR3 DNA: TGTGCCAGCAGCTCAACGACAGGGAACACTGAAGCTTTCTTT. This encodes CASSSTTGNTEAFF. V and J are TRBV9 and TRBJ1-1, with D tentatively TRBD1 (6 bases). The germline gives CDR1 SGDLS, CDR2 YYNGEE. Deletions cut 4 bases from V and 1 base from J, with 11 bases between. The CDR3 has 14 residues. The full variable domain, rest sourced from reference TRBV9 and TRBJ1-1, is DSGVTQTPKHLITATGQRVTLRCSPRSGDLSVYWYQQSLDQGLQFLIQYYNGEERAKGNILERFSAQQFPDLHSELNLSSLELGDSALYFCASSSTTGNTEAFFGQGTRLTVV.

The chain combines TRBV19 with TRBJ1-5; unclear D gene. Trimming pared 5 bases from V and 7 bases from J, leaving 21 bases between. This CDR3 contains 16 residues. CDR1 is LNHDA, CDR2 SQIVND, per germline (reference sequence). CDR3 DNA: TGTGCCAGTAGTCATCGGTCGGACGGGTTCGGGCAGCCCCAGCATTTT. The encoded protein is CASSHRSDGFGQPQHF.